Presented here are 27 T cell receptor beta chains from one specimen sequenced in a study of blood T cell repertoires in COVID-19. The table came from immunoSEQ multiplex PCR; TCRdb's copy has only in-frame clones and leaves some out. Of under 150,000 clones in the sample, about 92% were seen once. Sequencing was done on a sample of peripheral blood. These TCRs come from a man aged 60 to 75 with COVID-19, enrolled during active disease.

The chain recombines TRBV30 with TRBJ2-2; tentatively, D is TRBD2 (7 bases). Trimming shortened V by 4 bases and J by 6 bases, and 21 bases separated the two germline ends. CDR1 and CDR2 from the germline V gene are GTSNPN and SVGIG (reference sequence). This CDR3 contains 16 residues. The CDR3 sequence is CAWTPQGRERAGELFF. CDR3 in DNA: TGTGCCTGGACCCCCCAGGGGCGGGAGCGCGCCGGGGAGCTGTTTTTT.

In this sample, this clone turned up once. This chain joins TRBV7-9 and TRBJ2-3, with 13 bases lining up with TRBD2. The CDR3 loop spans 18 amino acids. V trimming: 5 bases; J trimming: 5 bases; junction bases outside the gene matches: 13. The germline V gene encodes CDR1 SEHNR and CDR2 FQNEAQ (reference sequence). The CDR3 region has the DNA TGTGCCAGCAGCGTTTCATTACTAGCGGGAGGGAGAGGAGATACGCAGTATTTT. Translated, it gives CASSVSLLAGGRGDTQYF.

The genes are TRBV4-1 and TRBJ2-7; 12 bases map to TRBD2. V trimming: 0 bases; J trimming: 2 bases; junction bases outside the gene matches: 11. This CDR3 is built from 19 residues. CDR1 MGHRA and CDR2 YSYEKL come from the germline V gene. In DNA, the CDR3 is TGCGCCAGCAGCCAAGACCCGACTAGCGGGAGTCGTCGAACCTACGAGCAGTACTTC. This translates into CASSQDPTSGSRRTYEQYF.

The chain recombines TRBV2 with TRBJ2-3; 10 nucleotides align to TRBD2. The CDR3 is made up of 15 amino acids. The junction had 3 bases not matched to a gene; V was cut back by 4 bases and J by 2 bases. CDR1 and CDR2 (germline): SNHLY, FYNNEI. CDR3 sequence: CASSGTSGLTDTQYF. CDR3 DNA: TGTGCCAGCAGTGGGACTAGCGGACTCACAGATACGCAGTATTTT.

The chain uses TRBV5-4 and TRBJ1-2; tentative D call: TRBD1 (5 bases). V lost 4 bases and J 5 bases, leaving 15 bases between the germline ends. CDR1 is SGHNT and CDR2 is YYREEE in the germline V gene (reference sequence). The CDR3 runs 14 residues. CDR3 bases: TGTGCCAGCAGCGATCAGGGTCTGGAGTATGGCTACACCTTC. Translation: CASSDQGLEYGYTF.

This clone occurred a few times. The DNA of the CDR3 is TGTGCCAGTAGTGGTAGACAAGCCTCGGAGACCCAGTACTTC. This codes for CASSGRQASETQYF. The gene calls are TRBV19 and TRBJ2-5; D is unclear. The CDR3 sequence is 14 residues long. Trimming took 5 bases from V and 5 from J, leaving 15 bases between them. Germline values: CDR1 LNHDA, CDR2 SQIVND (reference sequence). The full variable domain, rest sourced from reference TRBV19 and TRBJ2-5, is DGGITQSPKYLFRKEGQNVTLSCEQNLNHDAMYWYRQDPGQGLRLIYYSQIVNDFQKGDIAEGYSVSREKKESFPLTVTSAQKNPTAFYLCASSGRQASETQYFGPGTRLLVL.

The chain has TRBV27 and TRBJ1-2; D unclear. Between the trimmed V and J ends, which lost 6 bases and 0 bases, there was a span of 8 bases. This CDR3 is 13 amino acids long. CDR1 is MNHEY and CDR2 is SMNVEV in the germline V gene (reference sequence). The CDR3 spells CASSPKANYGYTF. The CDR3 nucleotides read TGTGCCAGCAGCCCTAAAGCTAACTATGGCTACACCTTC.

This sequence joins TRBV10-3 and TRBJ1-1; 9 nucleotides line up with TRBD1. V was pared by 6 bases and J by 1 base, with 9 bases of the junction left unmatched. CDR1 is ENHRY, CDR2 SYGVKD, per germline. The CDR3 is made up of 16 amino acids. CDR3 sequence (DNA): TGTGCCATCAGGCCTCAGGACAGGGGTTGGAACACTGAAGCTTTCTTT. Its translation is CAIRPQDRGWNTEAFF.

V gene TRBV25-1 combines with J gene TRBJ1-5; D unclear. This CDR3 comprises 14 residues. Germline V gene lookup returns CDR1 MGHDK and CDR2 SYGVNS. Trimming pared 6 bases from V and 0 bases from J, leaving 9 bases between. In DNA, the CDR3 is TGTGCCAGCAGCCCTAGTTATAGCAATCAGCCCCAGCATTTT. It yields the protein CASSPSYSNQPQHF. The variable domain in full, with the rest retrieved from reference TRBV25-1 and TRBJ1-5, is EADIYQTPRYLVIGTGKKITLECSQTMGHDKMYWYQQDPGMELHLIHYSYGVNSTEKGDLSSESTVSRIRTEHFPLTLESARPSHTSQYLCASSPSYSNQPQHFGDGTRLSIL.

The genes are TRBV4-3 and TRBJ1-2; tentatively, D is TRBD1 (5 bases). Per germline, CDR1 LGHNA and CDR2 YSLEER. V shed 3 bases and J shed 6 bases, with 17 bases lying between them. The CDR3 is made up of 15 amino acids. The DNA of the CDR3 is TGCGCCAGCAGCCAGGCGGTGGGGCGCGTGAATGGCTACACCTTC. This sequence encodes CASSQAVGRVNGYTF.

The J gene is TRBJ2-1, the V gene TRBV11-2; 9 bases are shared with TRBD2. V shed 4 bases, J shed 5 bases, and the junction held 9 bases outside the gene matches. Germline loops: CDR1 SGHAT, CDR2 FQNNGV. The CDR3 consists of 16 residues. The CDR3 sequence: CASSSGSGRDNNEQFF. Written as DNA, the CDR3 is TGTGCCAGCAGCTCGGGTAGCGGGAGAGATAACAATGAGCAGTTCTTC.

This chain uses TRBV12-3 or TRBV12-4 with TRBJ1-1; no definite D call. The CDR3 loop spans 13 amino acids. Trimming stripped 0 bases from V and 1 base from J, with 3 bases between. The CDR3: CASSLAWNTEAFF. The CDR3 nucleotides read TGTGCCAGCAGTTTAGCCTGGAACACTGAAGCTTTCTTT.

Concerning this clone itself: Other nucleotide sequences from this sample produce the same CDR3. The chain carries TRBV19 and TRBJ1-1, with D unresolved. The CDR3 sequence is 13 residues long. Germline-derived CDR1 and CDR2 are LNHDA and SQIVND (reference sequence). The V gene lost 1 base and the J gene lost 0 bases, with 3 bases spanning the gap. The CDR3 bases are TGTGCCAGTAGTATAGCGGTGAACACTGAAGCTTTCTTT. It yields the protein CASSIAVNTEAFF.

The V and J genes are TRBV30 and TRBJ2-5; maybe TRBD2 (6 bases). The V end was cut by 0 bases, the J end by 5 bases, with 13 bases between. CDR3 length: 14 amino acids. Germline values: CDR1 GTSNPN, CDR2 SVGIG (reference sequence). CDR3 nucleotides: TGTGCCTGGAGTGTCGGTCTTGGGGGGGAGACCCAGTACTTC. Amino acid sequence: CAWSVGLGGETQYF.

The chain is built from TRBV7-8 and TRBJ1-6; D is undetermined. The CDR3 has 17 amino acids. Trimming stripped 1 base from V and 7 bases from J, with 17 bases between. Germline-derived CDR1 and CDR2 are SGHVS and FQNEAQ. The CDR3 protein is CASSLVPEREGNSPLHF. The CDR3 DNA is TGTGCCAGCAGCTTAGTCCCCGAGAGGGAAGGAAATTCACCCCTCCACTTT.

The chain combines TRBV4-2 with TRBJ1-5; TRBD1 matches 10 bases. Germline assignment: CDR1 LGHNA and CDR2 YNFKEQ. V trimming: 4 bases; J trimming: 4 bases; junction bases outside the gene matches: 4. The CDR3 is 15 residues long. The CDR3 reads CASSPTGGGNQPQHF. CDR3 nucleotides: TGTGCCAGCAGCCCGACAGGGGGCGGAAATCAGCCCCAGCATTTT.

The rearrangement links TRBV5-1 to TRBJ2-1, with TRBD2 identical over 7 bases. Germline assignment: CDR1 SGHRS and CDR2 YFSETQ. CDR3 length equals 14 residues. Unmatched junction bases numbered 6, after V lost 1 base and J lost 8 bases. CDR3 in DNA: TGCGCCAGCAGCTTGTCACTAGCGAACGATGAGCAGTTCTTC. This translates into CASSLSLANDEQFF.

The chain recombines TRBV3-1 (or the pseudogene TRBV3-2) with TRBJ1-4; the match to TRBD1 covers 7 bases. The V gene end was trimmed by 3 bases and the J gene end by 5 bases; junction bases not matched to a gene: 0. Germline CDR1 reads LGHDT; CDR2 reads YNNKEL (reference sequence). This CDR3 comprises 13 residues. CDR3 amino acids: CASSQTGNEKLFF. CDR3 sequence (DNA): TGTGCCAGCAGCCAGACAGGGAATGAAAAACTGTTTTTT.

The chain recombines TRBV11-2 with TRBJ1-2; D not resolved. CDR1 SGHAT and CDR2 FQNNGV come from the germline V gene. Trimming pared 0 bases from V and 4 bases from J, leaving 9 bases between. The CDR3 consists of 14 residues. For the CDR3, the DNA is TGTGCCAGCAGCTTAGATCTAACAGTCTATGGCTACACCTTC. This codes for CASSLDLTVYGYTF. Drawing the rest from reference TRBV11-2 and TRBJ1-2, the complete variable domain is EAGVAQSPRYKIIEKRQSVAFWCNPISGHATLYWYQQILGQGPKLLIQFQNNGVVDDSQLPKDRFSAERLKGVDSTLKIQPAKLEDSAVYLCASSLDLTVYGYTFGSGTRLTVV.

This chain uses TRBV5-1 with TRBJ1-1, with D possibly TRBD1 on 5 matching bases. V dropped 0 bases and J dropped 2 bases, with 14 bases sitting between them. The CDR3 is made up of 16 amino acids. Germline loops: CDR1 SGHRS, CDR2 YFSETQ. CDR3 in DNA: TGCGCCAGCAGCTTGGGGTCGACGACAGATAACACTGAAGCTTTCTTT. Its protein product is CASSLGSTTDNTEAFF.

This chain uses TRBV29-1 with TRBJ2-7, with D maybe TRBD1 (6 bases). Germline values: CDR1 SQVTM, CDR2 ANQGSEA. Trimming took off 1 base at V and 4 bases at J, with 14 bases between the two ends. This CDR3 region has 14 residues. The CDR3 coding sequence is TGCAGCGTTGAAGTTCGTGACAGGCGGTACGAGCAGTACTTC. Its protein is CSVEVRDRRYEQYF.

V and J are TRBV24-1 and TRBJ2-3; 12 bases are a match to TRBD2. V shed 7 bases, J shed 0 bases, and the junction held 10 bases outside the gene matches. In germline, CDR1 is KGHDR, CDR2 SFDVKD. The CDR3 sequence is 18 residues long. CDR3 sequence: CATSEALGTSGSTDTQYF. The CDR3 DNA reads TGTGCCACCAGCGAAGCCCTCGGGACTAGCGGGAGCACAGATACGCAGTATTTT.

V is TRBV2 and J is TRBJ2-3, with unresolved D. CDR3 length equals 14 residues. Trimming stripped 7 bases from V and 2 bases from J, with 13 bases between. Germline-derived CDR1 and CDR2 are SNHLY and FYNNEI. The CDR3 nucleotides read TGTGCCAGCACCCTCAGACTCTCCACAGATACGCAGTATTTT. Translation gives CASTLRLSTDTQYF.

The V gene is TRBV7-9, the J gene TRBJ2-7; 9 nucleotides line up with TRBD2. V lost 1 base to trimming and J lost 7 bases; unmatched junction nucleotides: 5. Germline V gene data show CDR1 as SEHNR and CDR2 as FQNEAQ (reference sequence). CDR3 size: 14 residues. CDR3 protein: CASSLETSGLEQYF. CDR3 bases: TGTGCCAGCAGCTTAGAGACTAGCGGTTTAGAGCAGTACTTC. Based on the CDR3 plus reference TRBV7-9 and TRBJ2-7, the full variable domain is DTGVSQNPRHKITKRGQNVTFRCDPISEHNRLYWYRQTLGQGPEFLTYFQNEAQLEKSRLLSDRFSAERPKGSFSTLEIQRTEQGDSAMYLCASSLETSGLEQYFGPGTRLTVT.

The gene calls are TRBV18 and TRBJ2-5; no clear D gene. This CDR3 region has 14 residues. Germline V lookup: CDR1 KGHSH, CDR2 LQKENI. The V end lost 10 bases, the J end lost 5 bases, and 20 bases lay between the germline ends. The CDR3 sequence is CATLSGSLRETQYF. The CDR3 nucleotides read TGTGCCACCCTATCCGGGTCCCTGAGGGAGACCCAGTACTTC.

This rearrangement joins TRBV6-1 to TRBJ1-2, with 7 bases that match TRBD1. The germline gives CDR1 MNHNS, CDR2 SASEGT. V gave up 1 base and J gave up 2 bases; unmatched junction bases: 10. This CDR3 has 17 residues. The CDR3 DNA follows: TGTGCCAGCAGTGAAGGGACATCGGACAGGATGAACTATGGCTACACCTTC. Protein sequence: CASSEGTSDRMNYGYTF.

CDR3 sequence reads: CASSEGDVQPQHF. The CDR3, as DNA: TGTGCCAGTAGTGAAGGGGATGTCCAGCCCCAGCATTTT. The V and J genes are TRBV19 and TRBJ1-5; a possible D gene is TRBD1 (5 bases). The CDR3 is made up of 13 amino acids. V shed 5 bases and J shed 7 bases, with 12 bases lying between them. CDR1 is LNHDA, CDR2 SQIVND, per germline (reference sequence). Variable domain in full (rest from reference TRBV19 and TRBJ1-5): DGGITQSPKYLFRKEGQNVTLSCEQNLNHDAMYWYRQDPGQGLRLIYYSQIVNDFQKGDIAEGYSVSREKKESFPLTVTSAQKNPTAFYLCASSEGDVQPQHFGDGTRLSIL.